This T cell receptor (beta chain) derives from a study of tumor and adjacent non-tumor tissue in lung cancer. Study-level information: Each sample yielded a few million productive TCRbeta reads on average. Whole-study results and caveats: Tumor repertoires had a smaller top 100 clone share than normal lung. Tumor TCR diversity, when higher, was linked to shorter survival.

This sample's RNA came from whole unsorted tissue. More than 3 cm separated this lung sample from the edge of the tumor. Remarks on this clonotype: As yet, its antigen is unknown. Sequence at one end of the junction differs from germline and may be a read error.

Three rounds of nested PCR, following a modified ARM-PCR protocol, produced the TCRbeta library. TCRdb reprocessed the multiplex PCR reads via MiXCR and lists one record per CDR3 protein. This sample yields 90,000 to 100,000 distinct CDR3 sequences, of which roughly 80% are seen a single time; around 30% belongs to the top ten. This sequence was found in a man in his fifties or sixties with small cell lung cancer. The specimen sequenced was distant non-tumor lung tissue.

This chain's CDR3 is CASSLGVSSGGELLF. The CDR3 nucleotides read TGTGCCAGTAGCTTAGGGGTCTCCTCAGGAGGGGAGCTGTTATTT. The chain couples TRBV11-3 to TRBJ2-2, with D possibly matching TRBD2 (6 bases). The V gene's germline CDR1 is SGHNT and CDR2 YENEEA. The CDR3 is 15 amino acids. Together with reference TRBV11-3 and TRBJ2-2, the CDR3 gives the full variable domain: EAGVVQSPRYKIIEKKQPVAFWCNPISGHNTLYWYLQNLGQGPELLIRYENEEAVDDSQLPKDRFSAERLKGVDSTLKIQPAELGDSAVYLCASSLGVSSGGELLFGEGSRLTVL.